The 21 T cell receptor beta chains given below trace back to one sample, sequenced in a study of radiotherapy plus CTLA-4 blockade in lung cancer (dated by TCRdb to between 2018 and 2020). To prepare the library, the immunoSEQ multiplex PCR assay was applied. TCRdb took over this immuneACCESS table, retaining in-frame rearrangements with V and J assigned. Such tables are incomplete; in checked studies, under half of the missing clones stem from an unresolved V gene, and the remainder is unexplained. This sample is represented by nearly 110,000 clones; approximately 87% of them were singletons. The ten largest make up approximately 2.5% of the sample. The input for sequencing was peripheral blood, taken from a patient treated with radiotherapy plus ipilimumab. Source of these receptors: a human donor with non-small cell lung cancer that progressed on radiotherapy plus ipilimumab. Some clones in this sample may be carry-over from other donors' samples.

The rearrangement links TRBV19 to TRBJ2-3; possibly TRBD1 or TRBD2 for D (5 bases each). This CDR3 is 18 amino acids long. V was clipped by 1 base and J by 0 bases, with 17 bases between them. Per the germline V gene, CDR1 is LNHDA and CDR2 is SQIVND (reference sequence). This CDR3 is CASSIVGPGASSTDTQYF. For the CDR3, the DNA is TGTGCCAGTAGTATAGTCGGCCCCGGGGCTTCTAGCACAGATACGCAGTATTTT.

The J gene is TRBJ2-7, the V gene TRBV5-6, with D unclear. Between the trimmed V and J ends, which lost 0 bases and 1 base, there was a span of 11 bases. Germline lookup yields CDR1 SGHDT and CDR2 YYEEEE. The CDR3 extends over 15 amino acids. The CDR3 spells CASSLAGSLSYEQYF. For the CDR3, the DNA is TGTGCCAGCAGCTTGGCGGGTAGCTTATCCTACGAGCAGTACTTC.

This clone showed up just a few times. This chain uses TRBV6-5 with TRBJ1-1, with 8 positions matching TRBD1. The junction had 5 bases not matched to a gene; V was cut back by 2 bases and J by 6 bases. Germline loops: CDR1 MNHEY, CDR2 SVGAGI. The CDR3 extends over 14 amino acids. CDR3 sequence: CASSYRTGLAEAFF. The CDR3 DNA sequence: TGTGCCAGCAGTTACCGGACAGGGTTAGCTGAAGCTTTCTTT.

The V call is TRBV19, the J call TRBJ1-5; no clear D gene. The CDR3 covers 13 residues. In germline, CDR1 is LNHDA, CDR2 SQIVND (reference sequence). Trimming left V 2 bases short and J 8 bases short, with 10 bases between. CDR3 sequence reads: CASSIRRAEPQHF. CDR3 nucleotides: TGTGCCAGTAGTATACGGCGGGCGGAGCCCCAGCATTTT.

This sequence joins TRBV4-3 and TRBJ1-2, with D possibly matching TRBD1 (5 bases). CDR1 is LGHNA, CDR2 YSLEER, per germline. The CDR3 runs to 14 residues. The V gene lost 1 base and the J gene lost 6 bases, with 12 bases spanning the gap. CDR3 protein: CASSQAQGLDGYTF. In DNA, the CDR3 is TGCGCCAGCAGCCAAGCCCAGGGTTTAGATGGCTACACCTTC.

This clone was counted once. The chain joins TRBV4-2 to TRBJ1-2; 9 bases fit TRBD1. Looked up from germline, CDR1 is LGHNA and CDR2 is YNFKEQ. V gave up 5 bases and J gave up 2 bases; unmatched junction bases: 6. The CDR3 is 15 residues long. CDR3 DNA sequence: TGTGCCAGCAGCTGGGACAGGGACCAAAACTATGGCTACACCTTC. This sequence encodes CASSWDRDQNYGYTF.

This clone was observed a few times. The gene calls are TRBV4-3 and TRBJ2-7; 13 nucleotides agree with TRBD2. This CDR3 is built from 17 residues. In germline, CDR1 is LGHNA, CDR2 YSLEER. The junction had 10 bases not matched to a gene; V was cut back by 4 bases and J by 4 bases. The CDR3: CASSPILGLAGVYEQYF. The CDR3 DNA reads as TGCGCCAGCAGCCCTATACTAGGACTAGCGGGGGTGTACGAGCAGTACTTC.

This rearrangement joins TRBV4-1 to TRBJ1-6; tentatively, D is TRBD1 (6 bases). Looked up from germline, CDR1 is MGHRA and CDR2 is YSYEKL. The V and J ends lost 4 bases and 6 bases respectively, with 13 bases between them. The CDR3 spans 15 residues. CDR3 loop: CASSRTDRTNSPLHF. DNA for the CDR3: TGCGCCAGCAGCCGGACCGACAGGACTAATTCACCCCTCCACTTT.

The CDR3 nucleotides read TGTGCCAGCAGTGATGGGACAGGGAGTGAAAAACTGTTTTTT. Amino acid sequence: CASSDGTGSEKLFF. The V call is TRBV2, the J call TRBJ1-4; 9 bases map to TRBD1. Losses at the gene ends were 3 bases for V and 7 bases for J; bases not matched to a gene: 3. This CDR3 region has 14 residues. From germline, CDR1 is SNHLY and CDR2 FYNNEI.

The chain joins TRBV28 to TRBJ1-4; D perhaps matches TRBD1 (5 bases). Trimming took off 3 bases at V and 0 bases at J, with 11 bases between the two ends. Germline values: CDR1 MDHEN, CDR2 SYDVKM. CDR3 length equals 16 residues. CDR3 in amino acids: CASSFPGGATNEKLFF. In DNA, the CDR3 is TGTGCCAGCAGTTTCCCCGGGGGGGCAACTAATGAAAAACTGTTTTTT.

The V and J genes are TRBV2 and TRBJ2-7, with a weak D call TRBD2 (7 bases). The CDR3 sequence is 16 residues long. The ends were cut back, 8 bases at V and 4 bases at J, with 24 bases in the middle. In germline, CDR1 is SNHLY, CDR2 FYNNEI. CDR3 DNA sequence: TGTGCCAGCCTCACGTCCATCGCAGGGGAGGGGTACGAGCAGTACTTC. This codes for CASLTSIAGEGYEQYF.

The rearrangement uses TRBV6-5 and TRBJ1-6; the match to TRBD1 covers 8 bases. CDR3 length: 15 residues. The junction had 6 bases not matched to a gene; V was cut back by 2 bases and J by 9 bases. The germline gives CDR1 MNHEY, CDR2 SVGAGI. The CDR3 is CASSYVQGASSPLHF. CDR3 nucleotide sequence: TGTGCCAGCAGTTACGTCCAGGGGGCAAGTTCACCCCTCCACTTT.

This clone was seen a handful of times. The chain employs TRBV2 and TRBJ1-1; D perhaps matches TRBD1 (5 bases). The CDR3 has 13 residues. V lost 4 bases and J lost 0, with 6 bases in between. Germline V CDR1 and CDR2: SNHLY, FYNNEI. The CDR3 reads CASSVQVNTEAFF. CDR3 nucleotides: TGTGCCAGCAGTGTACAGGTGAACACTGAAGCTTTCTTT. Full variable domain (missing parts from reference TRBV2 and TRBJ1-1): EPEVTQTPSHQVTQMGQEVILRCVPISNHLYFYWYRQILGQKVEFLVSFYNNEISEKSEIFDDQFSVERPDGSNFTLKIRSTKLEDSAMYFCASSVQVNTEAFFGQGTRLTVV.

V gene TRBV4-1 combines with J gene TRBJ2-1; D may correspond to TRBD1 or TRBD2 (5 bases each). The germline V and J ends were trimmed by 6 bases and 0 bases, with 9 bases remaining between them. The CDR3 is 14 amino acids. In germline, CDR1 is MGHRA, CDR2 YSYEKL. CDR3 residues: CASRSGTSYNEQFF. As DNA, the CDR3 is TGCGCCAGCAGATCCGGGACCTCCTACAATGAGCAGTTCTTC.

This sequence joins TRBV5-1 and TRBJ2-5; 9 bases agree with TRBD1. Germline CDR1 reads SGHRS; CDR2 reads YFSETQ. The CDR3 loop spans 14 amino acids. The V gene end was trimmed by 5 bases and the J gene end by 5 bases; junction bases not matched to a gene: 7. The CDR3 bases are TGCGCCAGCAGGAGGGGACAGGGCGGGGAGACCCAGTACTTC. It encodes CASRRGQGGETQYF.

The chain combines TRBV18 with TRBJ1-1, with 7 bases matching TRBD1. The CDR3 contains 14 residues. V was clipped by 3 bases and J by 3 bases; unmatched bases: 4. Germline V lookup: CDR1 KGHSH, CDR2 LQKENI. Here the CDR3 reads CASSPRTGDTEAFF. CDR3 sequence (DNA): TGTGCCAGCTCACCTAGGACAGGTGACACTGAAGCTTTCTTT.

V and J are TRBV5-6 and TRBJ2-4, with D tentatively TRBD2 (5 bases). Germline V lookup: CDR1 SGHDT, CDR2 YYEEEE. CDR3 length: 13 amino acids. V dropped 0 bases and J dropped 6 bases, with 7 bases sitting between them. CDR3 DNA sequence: TGTGCCAGCAGCTTGGGTGCGGGAAACATTCAGTACTTC. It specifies CASSLGAGNIQYF.

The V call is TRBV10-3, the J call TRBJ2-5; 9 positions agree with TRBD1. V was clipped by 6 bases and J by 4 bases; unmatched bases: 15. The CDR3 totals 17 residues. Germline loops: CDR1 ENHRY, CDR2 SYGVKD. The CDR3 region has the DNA TGTGCCATCAGCGCCGGGACAGGGATCCAAGGGGGAGAGACCCAGTACTTC. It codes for CAISAGTGIQGGETQYF.

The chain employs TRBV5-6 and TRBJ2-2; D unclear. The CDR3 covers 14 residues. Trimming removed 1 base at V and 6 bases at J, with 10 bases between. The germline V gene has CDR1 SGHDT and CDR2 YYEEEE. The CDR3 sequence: CASSLLGRSGELFF. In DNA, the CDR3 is TGTGCCAGCAGCTTGTTGGGAAGGTCCGGGGAGCTGTTTTTT.

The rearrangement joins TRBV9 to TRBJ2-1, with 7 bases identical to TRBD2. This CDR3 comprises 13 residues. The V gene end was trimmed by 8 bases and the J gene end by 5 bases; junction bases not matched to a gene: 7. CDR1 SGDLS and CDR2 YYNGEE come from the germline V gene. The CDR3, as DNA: TGTGCCAGAAACACCGGGAGGAACAATGAGCAGTTCTTC. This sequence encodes CARNTGRNNEQFF.

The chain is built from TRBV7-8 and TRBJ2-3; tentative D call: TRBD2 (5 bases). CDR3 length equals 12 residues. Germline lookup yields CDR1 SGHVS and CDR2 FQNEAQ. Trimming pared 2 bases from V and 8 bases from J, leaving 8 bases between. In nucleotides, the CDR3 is TGTGCCAGCAGCTTAACGGCGGGTACGCAGTATTTT. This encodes CASSLTAGTQYF.